This T cell receptor beta chain was captured by sequencing in a study of blood T cell repertoires in COVID-19. TCRdb keeps only in-frame clones here, not all; method: immunoSEQ multiplex PCR. The sample lists about 46,000 clones; roughly 80% were seen once. The CDR3 loop spans 14 amino acids. Trimming left V 0 bases short and J 6 bases short, with 7 bases between. Germline CDR1 is SGDLS and CDR2 is YYNGEE. This clone has only one observation. Sequencing was done on a sample of peripheral blood. The receptor's source is a man in his sixties with acute or convalescent COVID-19. This chain connects TRBV9 to TRBJ1-6; perhaps TRBD1 as D (5 bases). The CDR3 loop reads CASSVGQPNSPLHF. The CDR3 nucleotides read TGTGCCAGCAGCGTAGGACAGCCTAATTCACCCCTCCACTTT.